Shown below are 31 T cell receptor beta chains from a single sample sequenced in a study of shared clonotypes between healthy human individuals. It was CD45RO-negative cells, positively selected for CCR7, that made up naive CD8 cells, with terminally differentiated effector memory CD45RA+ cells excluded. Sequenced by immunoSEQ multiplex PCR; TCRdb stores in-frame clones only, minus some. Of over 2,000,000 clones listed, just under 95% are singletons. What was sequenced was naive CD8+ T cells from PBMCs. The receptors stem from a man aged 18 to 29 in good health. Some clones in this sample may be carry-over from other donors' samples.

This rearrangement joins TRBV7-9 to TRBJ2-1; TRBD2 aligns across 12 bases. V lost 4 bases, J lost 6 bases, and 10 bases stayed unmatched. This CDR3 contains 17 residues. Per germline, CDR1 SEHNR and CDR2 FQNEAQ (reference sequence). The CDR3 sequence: CASSSRTSGTPINEQFF. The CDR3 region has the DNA TGTGCCAGCAGCTCCAGGACTAGCGGGACCCCTATCAATGAGCAGTTCTTC.

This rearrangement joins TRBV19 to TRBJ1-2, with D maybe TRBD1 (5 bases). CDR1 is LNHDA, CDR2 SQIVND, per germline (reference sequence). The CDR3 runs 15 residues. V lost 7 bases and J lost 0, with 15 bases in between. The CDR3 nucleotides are TGTGCCAGTACTATCAGGGACGGAACTAACTATGGCTACACCTTC. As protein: CASTIRDGTNYGYTF.

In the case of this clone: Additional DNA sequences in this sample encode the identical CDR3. The chain's CDR3 is CASSLTPTYEQYF. The CDR3 nucleotides read TGTGCCAGCAGTTTAACACCCACCTACGAGCAGTACTTC. The chain combines TRBV27 with TRBJ2-7, with D unclear. The length of the CDR3 is 13 residues. Germline CDR1 and CDR2: MNHEY and SMNVEV (reference sequence). V lost 2 bases and J lost 2, with 7 bases in between.

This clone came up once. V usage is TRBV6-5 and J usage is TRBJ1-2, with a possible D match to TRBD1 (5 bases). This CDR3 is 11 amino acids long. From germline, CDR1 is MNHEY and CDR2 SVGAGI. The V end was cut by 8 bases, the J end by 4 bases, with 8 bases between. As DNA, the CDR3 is TGTGCCAGCGGGGGATTCTATGGCTACACCTTC. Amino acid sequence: CASGGFYGYTF.

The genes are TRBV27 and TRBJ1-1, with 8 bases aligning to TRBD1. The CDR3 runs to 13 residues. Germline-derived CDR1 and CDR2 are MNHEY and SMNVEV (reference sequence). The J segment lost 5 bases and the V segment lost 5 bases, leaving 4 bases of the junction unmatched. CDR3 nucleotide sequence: TGTGCCAGCAGTATACACAGGGGGACTGAAGCTTTCTTT. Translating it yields CASSIHRGTEAFF.

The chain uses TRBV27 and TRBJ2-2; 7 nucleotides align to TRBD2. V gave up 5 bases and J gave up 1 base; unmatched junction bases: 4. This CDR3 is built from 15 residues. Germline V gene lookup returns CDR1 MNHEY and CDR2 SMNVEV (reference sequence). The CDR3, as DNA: TGTGCCAGCAGTCTAGCGGAGTGGAACACCGGGGAGCTGTTTTTT. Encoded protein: CASSLAEWNTGELFF.

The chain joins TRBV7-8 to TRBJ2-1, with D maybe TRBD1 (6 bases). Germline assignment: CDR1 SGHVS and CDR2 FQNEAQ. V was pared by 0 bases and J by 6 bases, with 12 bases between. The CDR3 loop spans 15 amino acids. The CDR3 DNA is TGTGCCAGCAGCTTAGCGGGACACTCTTCCAATGAGCAGTTCTTC. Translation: CASSLAGHSSNEQFF.

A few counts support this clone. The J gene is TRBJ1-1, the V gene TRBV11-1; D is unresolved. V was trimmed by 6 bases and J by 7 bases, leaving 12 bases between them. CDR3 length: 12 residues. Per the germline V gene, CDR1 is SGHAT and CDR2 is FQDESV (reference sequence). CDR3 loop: CASRNDPFEAFF. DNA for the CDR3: TGTGCCAGCAGAAACGACCCCTTTGAAGCTTTCTTT.

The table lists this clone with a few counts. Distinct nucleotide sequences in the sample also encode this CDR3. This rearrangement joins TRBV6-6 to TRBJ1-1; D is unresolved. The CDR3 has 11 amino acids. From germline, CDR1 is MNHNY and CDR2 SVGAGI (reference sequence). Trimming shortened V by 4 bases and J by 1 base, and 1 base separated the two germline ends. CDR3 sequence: CASSSNTEAFF. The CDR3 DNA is TGTGCCAGCAGTTCGAACACTGAAGCTTTCTTT.

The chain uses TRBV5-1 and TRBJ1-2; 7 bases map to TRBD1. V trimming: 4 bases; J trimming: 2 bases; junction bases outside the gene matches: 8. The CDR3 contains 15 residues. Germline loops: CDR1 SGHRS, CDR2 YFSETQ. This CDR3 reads CASSTTTGLNYGYTF. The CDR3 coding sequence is TGCGCCAGCAGCACGACGACAGGGTTAAACTATGGCTACACCTTC.

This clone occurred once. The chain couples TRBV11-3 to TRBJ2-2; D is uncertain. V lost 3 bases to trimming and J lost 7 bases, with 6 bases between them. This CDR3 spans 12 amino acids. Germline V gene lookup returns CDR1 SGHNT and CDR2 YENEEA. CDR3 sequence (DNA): TGTGCCAGCAGCTTTTGGAGCGGGGAGCTGTTTTTT. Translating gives CASSFWSGELFF.

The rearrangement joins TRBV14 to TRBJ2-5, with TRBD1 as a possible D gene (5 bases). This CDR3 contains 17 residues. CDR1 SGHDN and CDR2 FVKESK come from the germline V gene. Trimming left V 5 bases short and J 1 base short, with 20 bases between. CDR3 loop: CASSLYRPTQGQETQYF. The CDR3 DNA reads TGTGCCAGCAGCTTATATCGGCCTACCCAGGGCCAAGAGACCCAGTACTTC.

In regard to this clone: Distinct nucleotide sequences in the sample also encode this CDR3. As DNA, the CDR3 is TGCAGCGTTTTGGGACGGGCGAACACTGAAGCTTTCTTT. The encoded protein is CSVLGRANTEAFF. The chain couples TRBV29-1 to TRBJ1-1, with D possibly matching TRBD1 (5 bases). CDR3 length equals 13 residues. Trimming left V 5 bases short and J 1 base short, with 11 bases between. The germline V gene encodes CDR1 SQVTM and CDR2 ANQGSEA.

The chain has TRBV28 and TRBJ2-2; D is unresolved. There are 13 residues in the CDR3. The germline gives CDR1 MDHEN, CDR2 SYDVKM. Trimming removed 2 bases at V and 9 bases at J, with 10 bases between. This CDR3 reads CASSLRSDWELFF. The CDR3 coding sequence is TGTGCCAGCAGTTTAAGGTCAGACTGGGAGCTGTTTTTT.

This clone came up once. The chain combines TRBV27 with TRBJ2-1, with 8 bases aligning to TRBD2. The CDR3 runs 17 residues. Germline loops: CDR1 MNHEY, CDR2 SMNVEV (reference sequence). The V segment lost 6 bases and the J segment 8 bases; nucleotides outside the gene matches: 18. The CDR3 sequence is CASRTGPGSGSFDEQFF. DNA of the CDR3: TGTGCCAGCAGAACCGGACCGGGGAGCGGGAGCTTCGATGAGCAGTTCTTC.

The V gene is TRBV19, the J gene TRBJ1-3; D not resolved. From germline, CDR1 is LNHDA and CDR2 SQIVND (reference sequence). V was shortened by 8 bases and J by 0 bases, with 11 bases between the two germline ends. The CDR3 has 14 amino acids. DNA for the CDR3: TGTGCCAGTGAAGAGCTAAACTCTGGAAACACCATATATTTT. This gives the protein CASEELNSGNTIYF.

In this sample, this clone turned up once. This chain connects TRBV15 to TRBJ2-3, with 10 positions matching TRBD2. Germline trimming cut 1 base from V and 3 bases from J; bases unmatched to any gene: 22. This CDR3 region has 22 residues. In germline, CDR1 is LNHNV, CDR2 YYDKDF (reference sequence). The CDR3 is CATSRGGAVAPLAGDLTDTQYF. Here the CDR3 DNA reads TGTGCCACCAGCAGAGGGGGGGCAGTTGCCCCTCTAGCGGGAGATTTGACAGATACGCAGTATTTT.

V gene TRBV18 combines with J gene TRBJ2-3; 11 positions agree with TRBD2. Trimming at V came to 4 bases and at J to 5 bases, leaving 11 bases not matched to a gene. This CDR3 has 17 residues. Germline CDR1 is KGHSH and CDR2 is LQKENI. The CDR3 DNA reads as TGTGCCAGCTCACTGGGAATAGCGGGAGGGCCTCTAGATACGCAGTATTTT. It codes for CASSLGIAGGPLDTQYF.

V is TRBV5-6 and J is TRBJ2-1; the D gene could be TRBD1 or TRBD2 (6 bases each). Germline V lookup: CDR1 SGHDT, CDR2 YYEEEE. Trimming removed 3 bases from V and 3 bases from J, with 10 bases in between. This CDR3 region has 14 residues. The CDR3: CASSYGGVYNEQFF. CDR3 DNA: TGTGCCAGCAGCTACGGGGGCGTCTACAATGAGCAGTTCTTC. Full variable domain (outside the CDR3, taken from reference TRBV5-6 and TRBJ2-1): DAGVTQSPTHLIKTRGQQVTLRCSPKSGHDTVSWYQQALGQGPQFIFQYYEEEERQRGNFPDRFSGHQFPNYSSELNVNALLLGDSALYLCASSYGGVYNEQFFGPGTRLTVL.

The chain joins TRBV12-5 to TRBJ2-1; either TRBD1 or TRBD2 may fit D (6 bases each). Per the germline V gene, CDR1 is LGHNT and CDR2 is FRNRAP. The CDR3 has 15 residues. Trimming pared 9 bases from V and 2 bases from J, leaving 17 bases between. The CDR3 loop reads CASKGGGAPYNEQFF. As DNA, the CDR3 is TGTGCTAGCAAGGGGGGAGGAGCTCCCTACAATGAGCAGTTCTTC.

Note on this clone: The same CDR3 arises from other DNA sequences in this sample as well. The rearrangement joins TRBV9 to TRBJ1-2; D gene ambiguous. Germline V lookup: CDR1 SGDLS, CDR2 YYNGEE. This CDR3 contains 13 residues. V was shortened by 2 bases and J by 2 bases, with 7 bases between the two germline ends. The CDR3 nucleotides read TGTGCCAGCAGCGTGGGCAGAAACTATGGCTACACCTTC. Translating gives CASSVGRNYGYTF. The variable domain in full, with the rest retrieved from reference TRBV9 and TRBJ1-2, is DSGVTQTPKHLITATGQRVTLRCSPRSGDLSVYWYQQSLDQGLQFLIQYYNGEERAKGNILERFSAQQFPDLHSELNLSSLELGDSALYFCASSVGRNYGYTFGSGTRLTVV.

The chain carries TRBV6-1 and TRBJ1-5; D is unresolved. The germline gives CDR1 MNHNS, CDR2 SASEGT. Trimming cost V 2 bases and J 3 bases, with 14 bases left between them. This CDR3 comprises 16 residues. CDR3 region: CASSEMNRPHNQPQHF. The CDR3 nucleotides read TGTGCCAGCAGTGAAATGAACCGTCCCCACAATCAGCCCCAGCATTTT.

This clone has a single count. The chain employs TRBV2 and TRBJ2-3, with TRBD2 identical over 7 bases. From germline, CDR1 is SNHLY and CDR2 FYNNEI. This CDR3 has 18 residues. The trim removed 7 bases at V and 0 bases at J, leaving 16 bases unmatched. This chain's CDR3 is CASKTRASGNASTDTQYF. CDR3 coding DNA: TGTGCCAGCAAGACCCGGGCTAGCGGTAATGCTAGCACAGATACGCAGTATTTT. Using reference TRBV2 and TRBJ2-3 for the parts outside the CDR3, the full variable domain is EPEVTQTPSHQVTQMGQEVILRCVPISNHLYFYWYRQILGQKVEFLVSFYNNEISEKSEIFDDQFSVERPDGSNFTLKIRSTKLEDSAMYFCASKTRASGNASTDTQYFGPGTRLTVL.

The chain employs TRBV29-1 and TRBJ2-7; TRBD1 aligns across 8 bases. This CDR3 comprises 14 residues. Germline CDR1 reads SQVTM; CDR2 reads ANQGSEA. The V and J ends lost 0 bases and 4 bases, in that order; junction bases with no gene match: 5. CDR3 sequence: CSVEDGTGGYEQYF. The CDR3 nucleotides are TGCAGCGTTGAAGATGGGACAGGTGGATACGAGCAGTACTTC.

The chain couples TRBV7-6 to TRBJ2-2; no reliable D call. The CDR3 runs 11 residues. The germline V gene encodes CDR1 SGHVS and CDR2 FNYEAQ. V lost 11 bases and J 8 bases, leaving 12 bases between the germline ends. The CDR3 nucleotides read TGTGCCCTAAGAATAGGGGGGGAGCTGTTTTTT. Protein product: CALRIGGELFF. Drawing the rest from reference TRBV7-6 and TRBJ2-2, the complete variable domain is GAGVSQSPRYKVTKRGQDVALRCDPISGHVSLYWYRQALGQGPEFLTYFNYEAQQDKSGLPNDRFSAERPEGSISTLTIQRTEQRDSAMYRCALRIGGELFFGEGSRLTVL.

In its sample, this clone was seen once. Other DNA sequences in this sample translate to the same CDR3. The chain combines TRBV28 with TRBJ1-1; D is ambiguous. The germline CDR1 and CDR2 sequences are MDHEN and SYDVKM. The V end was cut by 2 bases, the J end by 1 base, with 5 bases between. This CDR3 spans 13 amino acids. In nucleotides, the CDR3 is TGTGCCAGCAGTTTACGCCAGAACACTGAAGCTTTCTTT. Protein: CASSLRQNTEAFF. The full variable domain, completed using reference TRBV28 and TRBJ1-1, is DVKVTQSSRYLVKRTGEKVFLECVQDMDHENMFWYRQDPGLGLRLIYFSYDVKMKEKGDIPEGYSVSREKKERFSLILESASTNQTSMYLCASSLRQNTEAFFGQGTRLTVV.

The CDR3: CASSQLSGRAADTQYF. In nucleotides, the CDR3 is TGCGCCAGCAGCCAGCTTAGCGGGAGGGCCGCAGATACGCAGTATTTT. The gene calls are TRBV4-1 and TRBJ2-3, with 11 bases aligning to TRBD2. V dropped 3 bases and J dropped 4; count of bases not matched to a gene: 6. This CDR3 region has 16 residues. Germline V gene data show CDR1 as MGHRA and CDR2 as YSYEKL.

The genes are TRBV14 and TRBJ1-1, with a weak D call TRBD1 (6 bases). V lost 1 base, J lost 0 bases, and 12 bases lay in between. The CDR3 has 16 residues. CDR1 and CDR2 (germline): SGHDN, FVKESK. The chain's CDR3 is CASSQGWGQLNTEAFF. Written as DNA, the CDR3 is TGTGCCAGCAGCCAAGGTTGGGGACAACTGAACACTGAAGCTTTCTTT.

CDR3 DNA sequence: TGCGCCAGCAGCCCCCAGGGACGTCCCAATCAGCCCCAGCATTTT. This codes for CASSPQGRPNQPQHF. The chain recombines TRBV4-1 with TRBJ1-5; the D gene is possibly TRBD1 (5 bases). V lost 4 bases to trimming and J lost 3 bases, with 13 bases between them. Germline CDR1 reads MGHRA; CDR2 reads YSYEKL. CDR3 length: 15 residues.

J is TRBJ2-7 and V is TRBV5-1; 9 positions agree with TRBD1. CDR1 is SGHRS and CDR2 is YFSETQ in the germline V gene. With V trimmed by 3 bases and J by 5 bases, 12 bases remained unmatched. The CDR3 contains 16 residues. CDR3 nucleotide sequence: TGCGCCAGCAGCTCGATACAGGGGGCTATTCCCCACGAGCAGTACTTC. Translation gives CASSSIQGAIPHEQYF.

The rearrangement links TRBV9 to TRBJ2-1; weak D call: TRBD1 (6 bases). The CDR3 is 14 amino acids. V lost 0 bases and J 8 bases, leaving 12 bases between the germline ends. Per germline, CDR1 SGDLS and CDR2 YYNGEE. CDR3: CASSVGRGKDEQFF. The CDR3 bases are TGTGCCAGCAGCGTAGGCAGGGGTAAGGATGAGCAGTTCTTC.